This TCR beta chain was profiled in a study of siplizumab effects on memory and regulatory T cells. TCRdb's copy holds only in-frame clones and misses some; the assay was immunoSEQ multiplex PCR. The sample carries 99,000 or so clones, about 92% recorded once. V dropped 9 bases and J dropped 0 bases, with 14 bases sitting between them. Germline lookup yields CDR1 MRHNA and CDR2 SNTAGT. The CDR3 spans 14 residues. This chain joins TRBV6-4 and TRBJ1-1; D uncertain. The source of this sequence is a human donor in good health. The sequenced sample was CD4+ T cells sorted from blood. The DNA of the CDR3 is TGTGCCAGTCGGAGTGGCCCTATGAACACTGAAGCTTTCTTT. This gives the protein CASRSGPMNTEAFF.